This T cell receptor (beta chain) was sequenced for a study of T cell responses to AZD1222 COVID-19 vaccine. CDR3 size: 15 residues. V shed 4 bases and J 3 bases; nucleotides not matched to a gene: 5. The germline gives CDR1 SGHVS, CDR2 FQNEAQ. Repertoires were generated with immunoSEQ multiplex PCR, while TCRdb's copy carries only in-frame clones and drops some. Among about 180,000 clones listed, around 88% were seen once. The sequence was collected from an adult in good health. This specimen was peripheral blood, taken on day 0 of AZD1222 vaccination. The genes are TRBV7-8 and TRBJ1-5; 8 bases agree with TRBD1. The CDR3 loop reads CASSSQDRDNQPQHF. In DNA form, the CDR3 reads TGTGCCAGCAGCTCACAGGACAGGGACAATCAGCCCCAGCATTTT.